Reported below is one T cell receptor beta chain. Trimming took off 0 bases at V and 4 bases at J, with 9 bases between the two ends. The germline V gene encodes CDR1 MNHEY and CDR2 SVGEGT. The length of the CDR3 is 14 residues. The data were taken from a study of response to subunit inactivated influenza vaccine. One entry per CDR3 protein results from TCRdb running MiXCR on the RT-PCR reads. In the table there are about 520,000 distinct CDR3 sequences, around 9.9% of which are singletons. The input for sequencing was PBMCs from blood, taken roughly 45 days after vaccination. This sequence originates from a man between 50 and 59 years old who received an inactivated influenza vaccine. J is TRBJ1-1 and V is TRBV6-2 or TRBV6-3; D is uncertain. CDR3 residues: CASSYSAWGTEAFF. The CDR3 DNA is TGTGCCAGCAGTTACTCGGCTTGGGGCACTGAAGCTTTCTTT.